Listed below are T cell receptor beta chains from one sample, sequenced in a study of neurological immune-mediated disorders. TCRdb passed the 5' RACE reads through MiXCR, listing each CDR3 protein once. The data show some 65,000 distinct CDR3 sequences, with approximately 3.7% seen just once and roughly 2.7% held by the top ten. Sequencing was performed on PBMCs. The source is a man aged 50 or older with multiple sclerosis. The CDR3 runs from the conserved cysteine through the conserved F or W. The D gene is left open where the match is weak. Expanded clones are given a class, and other clones once, few, many or no size at all.

clone size: many
V gene: TRBV20-1
D gene: .
J gene: TRBJ1-1
CDR3 protein: CSASDRKNTEAFF
CDR3 DNA: TGCAGTGCTTCCGACAGGAAGAACACTGAAGCTTTCTTT

clone size: many
V gene: TRBV7-6
D gene: .
J gene: TRBJ2-2
CDR3 protein: CASSTKEELFF
CDR3 DNA: TGTGCCAGCAGCACTAAGGAGGAGCTGTTTTTT

clone size: many
V gene: TRBV7-2
D gene: .
J gene: TRBJ2-5
CDR3 protein: CASSLSVQETQYF
CDR3 DNA: TGTGCCAGCAGCCTAAGCGTCCAAGAGACCCAGTACTTC

clone size: many
V gene: TRBV20-1
D gene: TRBD2
J gene: TRBJ2-1
CDR3 protein: CSAASGGGPNEQFF
CDR3 DNA: TGCAGTGCCGCTAGCGGGGGTGGTCCTAATGAGCAGTTCTTC

clone size: many
V gene: TRBV15
D gene: .
J gene: TRBJ2-7
CDR3 protein: CATSRLLRGYEQYF
CDR3 DNA: TGTGCCACCAGCAGACTCCTACGCGGATACGAGCAGTACTTC

clone size: many
V gene: TRBV27
D gene: .
J gene: TRBJ1-1
CDR3 protein: CASSLRGLNTEAFF
CDR3 DNA: TGTGCCAGCAGTTTACGGGGGTTGAACACTGAAGCTTTCTTT

clone size: many
V gene: TRBV14
D gene: .
J gene: TRBJ2-3
CDR3 protein: CASSSGYPTDTQYF
CDR3 DNA: TGTGCCAGCTCCTCAGGCTACCCCACAGATACGCAGTATTTT

clone size: .
V gene: TRBV20-1
D gene: .
J gene: TRBJ2-4
CDR3 protein: CSARRAGPIQYF
CDR3 DNA: TGCAGTGCTAGAAGGGCGGGACCCATTCAGTACTTC

clone size: many
V gene: TRBV18
D gene: .
J gene: TRBJ1-4
CDR3 protein: CASSPRPANEKLFF
CDR3 DNA: TGTGCCAGCTCACCACGGCCAGCTAATGAAAAACTGTTTTTT

clone size: .
V gene: TRBV29-1
D gene: TRBD1
J gene: TRBJ1-2
CDR3 protein: CSVEGQGGGYTF
CDR3 DNA: TGCAGCGTTGAAGGACAGGGAGGGGGCTACACCTTC

clone size: many
V gene: TRBV4-3
D gene: TRBD2
J gene: TRBJ2-2
CDR3 protein: CASSPGLAGTGELFF
CDR3 DNA: TGCGCCAGCAGCCCCGGACTAGCGGGAACCGGGGAGCTGTTTTTT

clone size: many
V gene: TRBV7-9
D gene: .
J gene: TRBJ2-1
CDR3 protein: CASSLALNNEQFF
CDR3 DNA: TGTGCCAGCAGCTTAGCGCTAAACAATGAGCAGTTCTTC

clone size: few
V gene: TRBV6-1
D gene: .
J gene: TRBJ2-7
CDR3 protein: CASTRTRDYEQYF
CDR3 DNA: TGTGCCAGCACTAGGACACGAGACTACGAGCAGTACTTC

clone size: many
V gene: TRBV5-6
D gene: .
J gene: TRBJ1-2
CDR3 protein: CASSTLDSSTTYGYTF
CDR3 DNA: TGTGCCAGCAGCACCCTGGACAGCTCAACAACCTATGGCTACACCTTC

clone size: many
V gene: TRBV12-3/TRBV12-4
D gene: TRBD2
J gene: TRBJ2-5
CDR3 protein: CASSTASGGTRNQETQYF
CDR3 DNA: TGTGCCAGCAGTACTGCTAGCGGGGGGACCCGGAACCAAGAGACCCAGTACTTC

clone size: many
V gene: TRBV5-1
D gene: TRBD1
J gene: TRBJ1-5
CDR3 protein: CASSVTGGPYQPQHF
CDR3 DNA: TGCGCCAGCAGCGTTACAGGGGGCCCGTATCAGCCCCAGCATTTT

clone size: .
V gene: TRBV10-1
D gene: .
J gene: TRBJ2-5
CDR3 protein: CASSESPGSQETQYF
CDR3 DNA: TGCGCCAGCAGTGAGTCGCCCGGGAGCCAAGAGACCCAGTACTTC

clone size: many
V gene: TRBV20-1
D gene: .
J gene: TRBJ1-4
CDR3 protein: CSARADPGTQEKLFF
CDR3 DNA: TGCAGTGCTAGAGCCGATCCCGGGACACAAGAAAAACTGTTTTTT

clone size: many
V gene: TRBV6-6
D gene: .
J gene: TRBJ2-2
CDR3 protein: CASSYRQGGLNTGELFF
CDR3 DNA: TGTGCCAGCAGTTACAGGCAGGGTGGCCTAAACACCGGGGAGCTGTTTTTT

clone size: many
V gene: TRBV20-1
D gene: TRBD1
J gene: TRBJ1-2
CDR3 protein: CRTGDRGRISYGYTF
CDR3 DNA: TGCAGGACAGGGGACAGGGGGCGCATAAGCTATGGCTACACCTTC

clone size: many
V gene: TRBV6-2/TRBV6-3
D gene: .
J gene: TRBJ2-3
CDR3 protein: CASSYHRRSTTDTQYF
CDR3 DNA: TGTGCCAGCAGTTACCACCGGCGTAGCACCACAGATACGCAGTATTTT

clone size: many
V gene: TRBV7-8
D gene: TRBD1
J gene: TRBJ1-4
CDR3 protein: CASSPGQTSSEKLFF
CDR3 DNA: TGTGCCAGCAGCCCGGGACAGACAAGTTCGGAAAAACTGTTTTTT

clone size: many
V gene: TRBV6-6
D gene: TRBD1
J gene: TRBJ2-7
CDR3 protein: CASSTNRGPTYEQYF
CDR3 DNA: TGTGCCAGCAGTACCAACAGGGGGCCCACCTACGAGCAGTACTTC

clone size: few
V gene: TRBV7-2
D gene: .
J gene: TRBJ1-2
CDR3 protein: CAIRWGGGNYGYTF
CDR3 DNA: TGTGCCATTCGATGGGGGGGCGGTAACTATGGCTACACCTTC

clone size: many
V gene: TRBV5-1
D gene: .
J gene: TRBJ2-3
CDR3 protein: CASSPRTSTDTQYF
CDR3 DNA: TGCGCCAGCAGCCCAAGGACTAGCACAGATACGCAGTATTTT

clone size: few
V gene: TRBV6-1
D gene: .
J gene: TRBJ2-4
CDR3 protein: CASSEIVPQYF
CDR3 DNA: TGTGCCAGCAGTGAGATCGTACCACAGTACTTC

clone size: many
V gene: TRBV20-1
D gene: .
J gene: TRBJ2-5
CDR3 protein: CSARSLYQETQYF
CDR3 DNA: TGCAGTGCTAGGTCATTGTACCAAGAGACCCAGTACTTC

clone size: many
V gene: TRBV5-1
D gene: .
J gene: TRBJ1-4
CDR3 protein: CASSLGGVPTNEKLFF
CDR3 DNA: TGCGCCAGCAGCTTGGGAGGGGTTCCAACTAATGAAAAACTGTTTTTT

clone size: many
V gene: TRBV6-5
D gene: .
J gene: TRBJ1-2
CDR3 protein: CASRSPKGNGYGYTF
CDR3 DNA: TGTGCCAGCAGATCGCCCAAAGGGAATGGCTATGGCTACACCTTC

clone size: many
V gene: TRBV5-1
D gene: .
J gene: TRBJ2-2
CDR3 protein: CASSQQGRNTGELFF
CDR3 DNA: TGCGCCAGCAGTCAACAGGGAAGGAACACCGGGGAGCTGTTTTTT

clone size: many
V gene: TRBV12-3/TRBV12-4
D gene: .
J gene: TRBJ2-3
CDR3 protein: CASSFWRFTDTQYF
CDR3 DNA: TGTGCCAGCAGTTTTTGGCGGTTTACAGATACGCAGTATTTT

clone size: many
V gene: TRBV20-1
D gene: .
J gene: TRBJ2-5
CDR3 protein: CSARGGTARETQYF
CDR3 DNA: TGCAGTGCTAGAGGGGGGACTGCTAGGGAGACCCAGTACTTC